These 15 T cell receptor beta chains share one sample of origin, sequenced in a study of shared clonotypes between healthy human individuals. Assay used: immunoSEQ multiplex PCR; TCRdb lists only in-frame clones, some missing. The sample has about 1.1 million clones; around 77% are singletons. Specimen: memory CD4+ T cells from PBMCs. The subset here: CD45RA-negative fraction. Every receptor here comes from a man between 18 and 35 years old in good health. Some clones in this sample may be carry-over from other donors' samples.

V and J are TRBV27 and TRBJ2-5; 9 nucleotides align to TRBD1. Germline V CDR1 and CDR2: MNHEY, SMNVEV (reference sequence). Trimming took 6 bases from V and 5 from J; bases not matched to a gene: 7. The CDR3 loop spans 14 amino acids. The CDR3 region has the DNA TGTGCCAGCAGATGGACAGGGGTCGGCGAGACCCAGTACTTC. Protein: CASRWTGVGETQYF.

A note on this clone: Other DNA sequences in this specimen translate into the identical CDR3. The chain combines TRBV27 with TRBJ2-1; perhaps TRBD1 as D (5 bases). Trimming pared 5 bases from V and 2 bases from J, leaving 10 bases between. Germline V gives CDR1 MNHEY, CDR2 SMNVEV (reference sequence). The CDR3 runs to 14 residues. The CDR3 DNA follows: TGTGCCAGCAGTCTCAGGGAAACCTACAATGAGCAGTTCTTC. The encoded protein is CASSLRETYNEQFF.

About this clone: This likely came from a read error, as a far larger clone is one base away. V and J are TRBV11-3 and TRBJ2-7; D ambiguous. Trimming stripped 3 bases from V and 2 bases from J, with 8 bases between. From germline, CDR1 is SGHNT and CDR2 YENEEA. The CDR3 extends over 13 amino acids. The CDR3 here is CASSFGRTYEQYF. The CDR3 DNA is TGTGCCAGCAGCTTCGGCAGGACCTACGAGCAGTACTTC.

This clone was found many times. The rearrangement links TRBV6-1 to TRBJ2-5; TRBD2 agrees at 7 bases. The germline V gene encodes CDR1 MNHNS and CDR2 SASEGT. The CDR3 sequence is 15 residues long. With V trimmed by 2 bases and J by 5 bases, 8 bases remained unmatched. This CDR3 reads CASSETAGVHETQYF. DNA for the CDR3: TGTGCCAGCAGTGAAACGGCGGGAGTGCATGAGACCCAGTACTTC.

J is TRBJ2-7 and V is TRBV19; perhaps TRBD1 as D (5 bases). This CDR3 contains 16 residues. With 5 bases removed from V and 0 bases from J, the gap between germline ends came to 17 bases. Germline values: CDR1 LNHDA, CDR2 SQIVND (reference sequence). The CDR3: CASSGMRQSNSYEQYF. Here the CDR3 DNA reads TGTGCCAGTAGTGGGATGCGACAGTCAAACTCCTACGAGCAGTACTTC.

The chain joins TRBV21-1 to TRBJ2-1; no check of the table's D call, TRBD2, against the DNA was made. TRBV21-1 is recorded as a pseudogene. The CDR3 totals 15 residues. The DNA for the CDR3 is TGTGCCAGCAGCACCTGCCTACTATCCTACAATGAGCAGTTCTTC. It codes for CASSTCLLSYNEQFF.

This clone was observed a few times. CDR3 sequence: CASSQTGGGGAKLFF. DNA for the CDR3: TGCGCCAGCAGCCAGACAGGGGGCGGGGGGGCAAAACTGTTTTTT. This chain connects TRBV4-1 to TRBJ1-4, with 10 nucleotides matching TRBD1. V shed 3 bases and J 10 bases; nucleotides not matched to a gene: 8. CDR1 and CDR2 from the germline V gene are MGHRA and YSYEKL. The CDR3 is made up of 15 amino acids.

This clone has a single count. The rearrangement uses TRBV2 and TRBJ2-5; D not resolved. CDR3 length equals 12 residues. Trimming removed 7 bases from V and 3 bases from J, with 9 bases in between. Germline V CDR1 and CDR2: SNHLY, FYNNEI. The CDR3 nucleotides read TGTGCCAGCACCTACTCCGAAGAGACCCAGTACTTC. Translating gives CASTYSEETQYF. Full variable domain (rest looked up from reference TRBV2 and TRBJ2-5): EPEVTQTPSHQVTQMGQEVILRCVPISNHLYFYWYRQILGQKVEFLVSFYNNEISEKSEIFDDQFSVERPDGSNFTLKIRSTKLEDSAMYFCASTYSEETQYFGPGTRLLVL.

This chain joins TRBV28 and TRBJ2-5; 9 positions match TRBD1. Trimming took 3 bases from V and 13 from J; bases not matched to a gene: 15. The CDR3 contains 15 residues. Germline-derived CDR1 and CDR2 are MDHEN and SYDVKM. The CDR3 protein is CASSLSGTGPHERYF. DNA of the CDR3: TGTGCCAGCAGTTTGTCCGGGACAGGGCCCCACGAGCGGTACTTC.

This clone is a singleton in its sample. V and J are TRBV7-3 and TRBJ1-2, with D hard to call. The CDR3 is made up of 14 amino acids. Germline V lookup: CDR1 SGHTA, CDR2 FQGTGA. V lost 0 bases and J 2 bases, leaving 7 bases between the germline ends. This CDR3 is CASSLTGSNYGYTF. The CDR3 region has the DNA TGTGCCAGCAGCTTAACGGGCAGCAACTATGGCTACACCTTC.

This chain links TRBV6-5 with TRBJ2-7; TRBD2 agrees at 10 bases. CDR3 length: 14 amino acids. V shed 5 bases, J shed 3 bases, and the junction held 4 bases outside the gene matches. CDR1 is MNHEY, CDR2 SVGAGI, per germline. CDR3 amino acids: CASSEGLASYEQYF. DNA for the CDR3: TGTGCCAGCAGTGAGGGACTAGCGAGCTACGAGCAGTACTTC.

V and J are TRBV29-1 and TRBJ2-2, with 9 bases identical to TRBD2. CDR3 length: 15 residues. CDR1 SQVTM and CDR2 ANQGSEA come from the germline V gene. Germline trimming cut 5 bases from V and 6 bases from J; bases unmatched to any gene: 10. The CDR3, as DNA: TGCAGCGTTAGGGTCGCGGGAGGGCCATCCGGGGAGCTGTTTTTT. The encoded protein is CSVRVAGGPSGELFF.

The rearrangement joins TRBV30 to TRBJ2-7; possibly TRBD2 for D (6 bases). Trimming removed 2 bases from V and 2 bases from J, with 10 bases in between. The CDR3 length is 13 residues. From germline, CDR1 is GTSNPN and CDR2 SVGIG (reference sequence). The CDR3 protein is CAWSNGGTYEQYF. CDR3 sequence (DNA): TGTGCCTGGAGTAATGGCGGGACCTACGAGCAGTACTTC.

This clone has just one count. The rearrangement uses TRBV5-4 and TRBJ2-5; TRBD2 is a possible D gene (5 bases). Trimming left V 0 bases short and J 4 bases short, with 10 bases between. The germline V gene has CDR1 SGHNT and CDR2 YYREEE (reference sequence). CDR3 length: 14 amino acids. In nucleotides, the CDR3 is TGTGCCAGCAGCTTGGCGGCTAGCCGAGAGACCCAGTACTTC. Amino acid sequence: CASSLAASRETQYF.

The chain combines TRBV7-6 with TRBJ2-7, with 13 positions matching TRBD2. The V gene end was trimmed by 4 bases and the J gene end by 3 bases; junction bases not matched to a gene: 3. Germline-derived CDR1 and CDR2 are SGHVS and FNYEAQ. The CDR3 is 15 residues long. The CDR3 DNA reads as TGTGCCAGCAGCTCATGGACTAGCGGGAGCTACGAGCAGTACTTC. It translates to CASSSWTSGSYEQYF.